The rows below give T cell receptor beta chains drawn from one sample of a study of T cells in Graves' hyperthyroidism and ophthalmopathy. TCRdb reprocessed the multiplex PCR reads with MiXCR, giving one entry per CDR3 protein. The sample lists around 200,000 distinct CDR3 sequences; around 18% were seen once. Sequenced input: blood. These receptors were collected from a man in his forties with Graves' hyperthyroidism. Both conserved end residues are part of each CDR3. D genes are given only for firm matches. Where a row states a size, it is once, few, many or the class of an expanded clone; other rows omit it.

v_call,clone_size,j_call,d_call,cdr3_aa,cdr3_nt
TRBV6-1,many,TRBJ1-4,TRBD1,CASSAPRAGGSWSEKLFF,TGTGCCAGCAGTGCCCCTCGGGCAGGGGGCAGTTGGAGTGAAAAACTGTTTTTT
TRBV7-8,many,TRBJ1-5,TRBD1,CASSTQGARDQPQHF,TGTGCCAGCAGCACACAGGGGGCCAGGGATCAGCCCCAGCATTTT
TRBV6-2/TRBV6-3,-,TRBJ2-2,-,CASSFFGGELFF,TGTGCCAGCAGTTTCTTCGGCGGGGAGCTGTTTTTT
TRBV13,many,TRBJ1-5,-,CASSLGWGQPQHF,TGTGCCAGCAGCTTAGGGTGGGGTCAGCCCCAGCATTTT
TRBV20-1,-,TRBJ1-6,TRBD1,CSAGPTWPDRGENSPLHF,TGCAGTGCTGGACCCACCTGGCCCGACAGGGGTGAAAATTCACCCCTCCACTTT
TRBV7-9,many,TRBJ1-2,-,CASSLAFQGYGYTF,TGTGCCAGCAGCTTAGCTTTCCAGGGCTATGGCTACACCTTC
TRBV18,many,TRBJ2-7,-,CASSPRGGEQYF,TGTGCCAGCTCACCACGGGGTGGTGAGCAGTACTTC
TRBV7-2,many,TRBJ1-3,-,CASSWGLLKGSGNTIYF,TGTGCCAGCAGCTGGGGACTGCTCAAGGGCTCTGGAAACACCATATATTTT
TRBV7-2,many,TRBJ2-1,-,CASSLRFPEQFF,TGTGCCAGCAGCTTGAGGTTTCCTGAGCAGTTCTTC
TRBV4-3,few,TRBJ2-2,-,CASSQQPPRGRNTGELFF,TGCGCCAGCAGCCAACAACCCCCTCGGGGCAGGAACACCGGGGAGCTGTTTTTT
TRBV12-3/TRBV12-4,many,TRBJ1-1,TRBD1,CASSPRGRIGAGTEAFF,TGTGCCAGCAGTCCCAGGGGGCGGATCGGCGCGGGCACTGAAGCTTTCTTT